A single TCR beta chain is shown here with its context. The CDR3 runs to 15 residues. The J segment lost 0 bases and the V segment lost 6 bases, leaving 4 bases of the junction unmatched. CDR1 and CDR2 from the germline V gene are MNHEY and SMNVEV (reference sequence). Sequencing targeted TCR beta in T cells from blood (CD8+ and CD4+). RNA totalling roughly 0.5 to 1 ug underwent reverse transcription with random hexamers. Using its own MiXCR run on the immunoSEQ multiplex PCR reads, TCRdb lists one record per CDR3 protein. The sample lists 150,000 to 200,000 distinct CDR3 sequences, around 94% seen once, with over 0.12% in the top ten. These data belong to a study of CD8 T cells in Susac syndrome.

The chain uses TRBV27 and TRBJ1-5, with TRBD1 identical over 8 bases. The sequence was collected from a human donor in good health. Sequencing was performed on CD4+ T cells from PBMCs. The CDR3 DNA follows: TGTGCCAGCAGACGGACAGGGTATAGCAATCAGCCCCAGCATTTT. The encoded protein is CASRRTGYSNQPQHF.